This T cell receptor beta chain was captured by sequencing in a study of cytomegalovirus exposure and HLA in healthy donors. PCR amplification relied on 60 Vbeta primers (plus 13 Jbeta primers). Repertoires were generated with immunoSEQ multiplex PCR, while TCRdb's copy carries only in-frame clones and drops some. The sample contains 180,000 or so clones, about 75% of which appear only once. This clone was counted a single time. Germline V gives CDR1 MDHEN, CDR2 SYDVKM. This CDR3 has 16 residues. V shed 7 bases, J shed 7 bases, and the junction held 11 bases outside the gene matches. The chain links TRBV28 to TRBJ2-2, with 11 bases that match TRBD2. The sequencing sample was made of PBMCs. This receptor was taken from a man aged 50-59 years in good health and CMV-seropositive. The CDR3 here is CASTPLAGGRIGELFF. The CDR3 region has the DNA TGTGCCAGCACACCTTTAGCGGGGGGGCGTATCGGGGAGCTGTTTTTT.